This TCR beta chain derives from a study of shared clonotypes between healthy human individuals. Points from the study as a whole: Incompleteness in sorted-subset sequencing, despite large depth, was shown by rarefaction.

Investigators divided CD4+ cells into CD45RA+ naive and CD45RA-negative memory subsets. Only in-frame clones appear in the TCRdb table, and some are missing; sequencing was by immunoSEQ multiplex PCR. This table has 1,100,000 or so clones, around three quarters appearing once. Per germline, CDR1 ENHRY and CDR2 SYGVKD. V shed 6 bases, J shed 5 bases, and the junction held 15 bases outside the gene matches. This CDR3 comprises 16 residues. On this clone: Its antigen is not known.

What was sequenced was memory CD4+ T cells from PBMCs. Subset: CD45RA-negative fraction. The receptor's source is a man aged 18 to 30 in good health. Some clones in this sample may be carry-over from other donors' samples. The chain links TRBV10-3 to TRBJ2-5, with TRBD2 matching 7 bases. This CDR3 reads CAIRGSGGGSGETQYF. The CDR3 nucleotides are TGTGCCATCAGGGGATCAGGTGGCGGGAGTGGGGAGACCCAGTACTTC.